This TCR beta chain was captured by sequencing in a study of blood T cell repertoires in COVID-19. About the research overall: Material from acute and convalescent COVID-19 was sourced from the United States, Italy and Spain. In each case, the material was cDNA or gDNA derived from T cells, B-cell-depleted T cells, or PBMCs.

V was shortened by 0 bases and J by 0 bases, with 9 bases between the two germline ends. CDR1 is SGHDT and CDR2 is YYEEEE in the germline V gene. The CDR3 has 15 residues. Original analysis: Nucleated cell counts were estimated from reference gene primer amplification. The protocol was immunoSEQ multiplex PCR, while the TCRdb copy is restricted to in-frame clones and leaves out a portion. V, J and clone size reflect that table, while D and trimming were determined from the DNA. This sample has fewer than 75,000 clones, with approximately 89% found just once. Sequencing used peripheral blood. This receptor was identified in a man aged 55 to 70 with acute or convalescent COVID-19. This sequence joins TRBV5-6 and TRBJ1-2; D is uncertain. This chain's CDR3 is CASSLGLSSNYGYTF. Written as DNA, the CDR3 is TGTGCCAGCAGCTTGGGGTTGAGTTCTAACTATGGCTACACCTTC.